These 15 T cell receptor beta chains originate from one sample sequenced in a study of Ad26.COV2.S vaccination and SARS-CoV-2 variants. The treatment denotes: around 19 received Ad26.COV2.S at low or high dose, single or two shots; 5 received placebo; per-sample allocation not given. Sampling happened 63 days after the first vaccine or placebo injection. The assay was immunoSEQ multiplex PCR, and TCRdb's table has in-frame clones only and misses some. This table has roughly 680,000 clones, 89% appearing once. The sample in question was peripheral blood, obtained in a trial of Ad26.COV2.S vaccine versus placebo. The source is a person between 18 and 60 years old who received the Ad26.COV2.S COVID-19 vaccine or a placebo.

CDR3 nucleotides: TGCGCCAGCAGCCCGACAGGGGGCAGGGGGCTCTACGAGCAGTACTTC. Its translation is CASSPTGGRGLYEQYF. The rearrangement uses TRBV4-3 and TRBJ2-7; the match to TRBD1 covers 10 bases. Looked up from germline, CDR1 is LGHNA and CDR2 is YSLEER. The CDR3 consists of 16 residues. Trimming removed 4 bases from V and 3 bases from J; junction bases left unmatched: 9.

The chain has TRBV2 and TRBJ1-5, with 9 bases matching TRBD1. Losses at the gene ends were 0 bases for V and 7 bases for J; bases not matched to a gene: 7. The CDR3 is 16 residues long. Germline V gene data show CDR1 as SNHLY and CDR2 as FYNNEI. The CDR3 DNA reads TGTGCCAGCAGTGAAGCCGGGGGACAGGGTAGGCAGCCCCAGCATTTT. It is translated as CASSEAGGQGRQPQHF.

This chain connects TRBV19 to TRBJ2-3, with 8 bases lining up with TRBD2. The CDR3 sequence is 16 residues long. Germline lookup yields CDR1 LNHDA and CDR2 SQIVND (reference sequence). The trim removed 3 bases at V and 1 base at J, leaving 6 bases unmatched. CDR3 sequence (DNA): TGTGCCAGTAGTATCCCGACTAGCGCCGGCACAGATACGCAGTATTTT. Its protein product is CASSIPTSAGTDTQYF.

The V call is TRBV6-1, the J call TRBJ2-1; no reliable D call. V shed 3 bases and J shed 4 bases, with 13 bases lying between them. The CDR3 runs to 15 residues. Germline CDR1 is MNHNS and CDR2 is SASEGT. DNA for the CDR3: TGTGCCAGCAGTGAGGGTCGTTGGGGTTACAATGAGCAGTTCTTC. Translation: CASSEGRWGYNEQFF.

The CDR3 loop is CASRDWTGGHTDTQYF. The DNA of the CDR3 is TGTGCCTCCCGGGACTGGACTGGGGGGCACACAGATACGCAGTATTTT. The V and J genes are TRBV19 and TRBJ2-3; perhaps D is TRBD1 or TRBD2 (6 bases each). Germline CDR1 is LNHDA and CDR2 is SQIVND (reference sequence). V dropped 11 bases and J dropped 2 bases, with 23 bases sitting between them. The CDR3 has 16 amino acids.

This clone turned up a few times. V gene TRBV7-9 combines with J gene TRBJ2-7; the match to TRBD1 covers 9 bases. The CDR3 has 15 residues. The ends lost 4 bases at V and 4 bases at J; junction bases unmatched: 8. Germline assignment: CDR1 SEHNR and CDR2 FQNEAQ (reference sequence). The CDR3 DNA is TGTGCCAGCAGCTCGCCGGACAGGGGCAGATACGAGCAGTACTTC. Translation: CASSSPDRGRYEQYF. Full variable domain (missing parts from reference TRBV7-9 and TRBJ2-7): DTGVSQNPRHKITKRGQNVTFRCDPISEHNRLYWYRQTLGQGPEFLTYFQNEAQLEKSRLLSDRFSAERPKGSFSTLEIQRTEQGDSAMYLCASSSPDRGRYEQYFGPGTRLTVT.

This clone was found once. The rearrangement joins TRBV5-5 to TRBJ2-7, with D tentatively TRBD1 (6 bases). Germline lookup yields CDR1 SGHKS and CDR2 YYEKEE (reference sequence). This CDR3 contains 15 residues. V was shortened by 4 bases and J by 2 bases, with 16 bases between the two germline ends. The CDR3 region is CASSVLLGQTYEQYF. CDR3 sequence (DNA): TGTGCCAGCAGCGTCCTGTTGGGACAAACCTACGAGCAGTACTTC.

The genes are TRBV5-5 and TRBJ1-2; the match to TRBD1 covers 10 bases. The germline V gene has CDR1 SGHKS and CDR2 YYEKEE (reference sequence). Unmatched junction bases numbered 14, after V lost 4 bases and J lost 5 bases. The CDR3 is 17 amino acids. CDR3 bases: TGTGCCAGCAGCCTGAGAGGGTCGACAGGGGGCATTTATGGCTACACCTTC. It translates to CASSLRGSTGGIYGYTF.

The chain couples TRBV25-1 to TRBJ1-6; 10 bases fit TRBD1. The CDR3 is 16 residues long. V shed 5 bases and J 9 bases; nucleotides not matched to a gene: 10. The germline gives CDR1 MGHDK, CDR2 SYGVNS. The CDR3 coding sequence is TGTGCCAGCAGTTCCCCCCCCGGGACAGGGGTTTCACCCCTCCACTTT. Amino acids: CASSSPPGTGVSPLHF.

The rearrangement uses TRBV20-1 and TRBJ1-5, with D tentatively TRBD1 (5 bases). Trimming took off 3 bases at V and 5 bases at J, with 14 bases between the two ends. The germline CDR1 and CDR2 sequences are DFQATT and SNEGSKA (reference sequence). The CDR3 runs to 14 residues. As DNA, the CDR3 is TGCAGTGCTAGTCGCACAGGCCAAGATCAGCCCCAGCATTTT. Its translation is CSASRTGQDQPQHF.

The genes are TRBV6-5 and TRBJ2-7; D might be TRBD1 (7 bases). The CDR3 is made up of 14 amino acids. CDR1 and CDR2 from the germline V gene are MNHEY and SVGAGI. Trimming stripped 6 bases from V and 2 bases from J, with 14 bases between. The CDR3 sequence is CASRRQGGTYEQYF. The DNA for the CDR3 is TGTGCCAGCAGAAGACAGGGAGGCACCTACGAGCAGTACTTC.

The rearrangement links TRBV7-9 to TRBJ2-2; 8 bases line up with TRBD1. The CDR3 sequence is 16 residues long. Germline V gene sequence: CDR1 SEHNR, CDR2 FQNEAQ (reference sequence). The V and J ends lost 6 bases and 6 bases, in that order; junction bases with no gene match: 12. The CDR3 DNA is TGTGCCAGCAGTTCTCCGGGACAGGCGTACGCCGGGGAGCTGTTTTTT. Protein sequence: CASSSPGQAYAGELFF.

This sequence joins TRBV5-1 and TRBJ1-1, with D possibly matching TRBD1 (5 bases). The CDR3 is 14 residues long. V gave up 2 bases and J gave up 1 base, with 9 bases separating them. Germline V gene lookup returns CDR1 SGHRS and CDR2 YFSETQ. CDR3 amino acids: CASSFATANTEAFF. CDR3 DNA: TGCGCCAGCAGCTTCGCGACAGCGAACACTGAAGCTTTCTTT. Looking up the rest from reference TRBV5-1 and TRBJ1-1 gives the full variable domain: KAGVTQTPRYLIKTRGQQVTLSCSPISGHRSVSWYQQTPGQGLQFLFEYFSETQRNKGNFPGRFSGRQFSNSRSEMNVSTLELGDSALYLCASSFATANTEAFFGQGTRLTVV.

The CDR3 loop reads CASSQDLVGRSTDTQYF. CDR3 nucleotides: TGCGCCAGCAGCCAAGATCTTGTGGGGCGGAGCACAGATACGCAGTATTTT. The V gene is TRBV4-3, the J gene TRBJ2-3, with D maybe TRBD1 (5 bases). Trimming shortened V by 0 bases and J by 0 bases, and 13 bases separated the two germline ends. From germline, CDR1 is LGHNA and CDR2 YSLEER. This CDR3 is 17 amino acids long.

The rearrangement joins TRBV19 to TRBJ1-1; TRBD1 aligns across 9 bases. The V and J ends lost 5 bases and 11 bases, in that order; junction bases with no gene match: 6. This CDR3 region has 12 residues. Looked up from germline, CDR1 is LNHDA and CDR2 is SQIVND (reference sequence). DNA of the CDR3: TGTGCCAGTAGTCCGCTACAGGGGGCTGCTTTCTTT. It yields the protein CASSPLQGAAFF.